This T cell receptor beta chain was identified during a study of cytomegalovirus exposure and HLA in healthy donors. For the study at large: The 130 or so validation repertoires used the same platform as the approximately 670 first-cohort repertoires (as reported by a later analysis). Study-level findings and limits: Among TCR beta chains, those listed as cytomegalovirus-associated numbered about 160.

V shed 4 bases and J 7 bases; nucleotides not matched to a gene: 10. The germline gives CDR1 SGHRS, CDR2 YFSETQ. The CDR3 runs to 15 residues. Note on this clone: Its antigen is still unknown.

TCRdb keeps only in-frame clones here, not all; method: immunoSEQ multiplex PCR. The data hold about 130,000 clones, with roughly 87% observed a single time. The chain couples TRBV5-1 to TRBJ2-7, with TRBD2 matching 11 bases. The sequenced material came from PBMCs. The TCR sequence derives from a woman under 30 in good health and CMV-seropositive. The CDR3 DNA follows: TGCGCCAGCAGCGCGGACCAACTAGCGGGGGTAGAGCAGTACTTC. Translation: CASSADQLAGVEQYF.